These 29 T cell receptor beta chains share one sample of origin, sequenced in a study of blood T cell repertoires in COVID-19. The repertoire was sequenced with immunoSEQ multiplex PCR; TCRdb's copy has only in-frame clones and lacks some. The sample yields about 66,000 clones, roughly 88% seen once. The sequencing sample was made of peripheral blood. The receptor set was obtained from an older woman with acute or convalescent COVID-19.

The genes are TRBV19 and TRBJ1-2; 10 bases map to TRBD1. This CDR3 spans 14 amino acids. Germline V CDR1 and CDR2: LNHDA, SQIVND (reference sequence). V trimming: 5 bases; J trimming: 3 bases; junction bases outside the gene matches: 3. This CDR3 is CASSSGQGDYGYTF. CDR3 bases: TGTGCCAGTAGTTCCGGACAGGGGGACTATGGCTACACCTTC.

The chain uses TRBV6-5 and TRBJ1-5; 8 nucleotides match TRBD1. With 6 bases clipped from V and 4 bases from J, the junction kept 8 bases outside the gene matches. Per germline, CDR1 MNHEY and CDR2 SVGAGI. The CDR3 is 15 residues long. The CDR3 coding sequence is TGTGCCAGCAGCCCCCGGGACAGGCAAAATCAGCCCCAGCATTTT. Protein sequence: CASSPRDRQNQPQHF.

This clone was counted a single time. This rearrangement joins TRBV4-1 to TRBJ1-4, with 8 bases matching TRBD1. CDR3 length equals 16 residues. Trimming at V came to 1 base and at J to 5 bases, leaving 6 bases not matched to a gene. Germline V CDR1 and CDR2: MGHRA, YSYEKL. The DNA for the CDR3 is TGCGCCAGCAGCCAAGGGAGAACAGGGGGAAATGAAAAACTGTTTTTT. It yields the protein CASSQGRTGGNEKLFF.

CDR3 loop: CASSSLYLTDTQYF. The DNA for the CDR3 is TGTGCCAGCAGTTCACTATATTTGACAGATACGCAGTATTTT. V is TRBV6-6 and J is TRBJ2-3; no clear D. Germline V CDR1 and CDR2: MNHNY, SVGAGI (reference sequence). The length of the CDR3 is 14 residues. Trimming took 4 bases from V and 3 from J, leaving 11 bases between them.

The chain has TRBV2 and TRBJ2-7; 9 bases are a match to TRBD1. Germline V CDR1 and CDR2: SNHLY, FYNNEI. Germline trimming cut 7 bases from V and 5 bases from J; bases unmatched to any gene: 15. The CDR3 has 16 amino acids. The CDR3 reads CASKTGGPNFEHEQYF. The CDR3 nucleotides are TGTGCCAGCAAGACAGGGGGGCCCAACTTTGAGCACGAGCAGTACTTC.

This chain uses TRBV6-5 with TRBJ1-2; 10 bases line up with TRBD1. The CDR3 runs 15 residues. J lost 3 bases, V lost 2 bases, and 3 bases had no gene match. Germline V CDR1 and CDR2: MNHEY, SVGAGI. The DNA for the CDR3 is TGTGCCAGCAGTTACAAAGGACAGGGGGACTATGGCTACACCTTC. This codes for CASSYKGQGDYGYTF.

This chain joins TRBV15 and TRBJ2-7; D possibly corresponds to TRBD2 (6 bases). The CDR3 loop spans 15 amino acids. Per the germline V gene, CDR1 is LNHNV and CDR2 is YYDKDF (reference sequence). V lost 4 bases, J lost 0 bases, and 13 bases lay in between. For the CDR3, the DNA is TGTGCCACCAGCACCTTGGAGGGAACCTCCTACGAGCAGTACTTC. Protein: CATSTLEGTSYEQYF. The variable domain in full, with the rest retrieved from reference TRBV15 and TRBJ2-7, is DAMVIQNPRYQVTQFGKPVTLSCSQTLNHNVMYWYQQKSSQAPKLLFHYYDKDFNNEADTPDNFQSRRPNTSFCFLDIRSPGLGDTAMYLCATSTLEGTSYEQYFGPGTRLTVT.

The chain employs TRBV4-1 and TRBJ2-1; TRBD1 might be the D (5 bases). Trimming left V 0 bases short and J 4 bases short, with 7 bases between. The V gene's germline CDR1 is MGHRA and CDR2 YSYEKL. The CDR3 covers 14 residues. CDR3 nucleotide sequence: TGCGCCAGCAGCCAAGATAGGACATACAATGAGCAGTTCTTC. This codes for CASSQDRTYNEQFF.

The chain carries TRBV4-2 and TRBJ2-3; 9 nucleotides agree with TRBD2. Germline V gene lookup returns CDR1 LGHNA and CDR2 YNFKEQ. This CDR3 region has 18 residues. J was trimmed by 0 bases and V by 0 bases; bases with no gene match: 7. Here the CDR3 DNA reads TGTGCCAGCAGCCAAGAATGGCTAGCGGGAAGAAGCACAGATACGCAGTATTTT. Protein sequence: CASSQEWLAGRSTDTQYF.

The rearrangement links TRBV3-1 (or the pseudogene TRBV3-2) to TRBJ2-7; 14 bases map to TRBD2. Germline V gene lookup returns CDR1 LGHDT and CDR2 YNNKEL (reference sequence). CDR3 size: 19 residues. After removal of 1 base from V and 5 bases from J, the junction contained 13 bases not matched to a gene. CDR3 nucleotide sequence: TGTGCCAGCAGCCAAGCCCGGAAGGGACTAGCGGGAGAGGCCGACGAGCAGTACTTC. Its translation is CASSQARKGLAGEADEQYF.

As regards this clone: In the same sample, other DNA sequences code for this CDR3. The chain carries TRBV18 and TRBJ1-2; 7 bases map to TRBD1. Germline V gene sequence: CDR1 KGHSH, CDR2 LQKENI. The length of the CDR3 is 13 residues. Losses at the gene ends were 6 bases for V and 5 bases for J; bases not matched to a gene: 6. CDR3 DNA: TGTGCCAGCTCGCCCGACAGGGAGTATGGCTACACCTTC. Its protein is CASSPDREYGYTF.

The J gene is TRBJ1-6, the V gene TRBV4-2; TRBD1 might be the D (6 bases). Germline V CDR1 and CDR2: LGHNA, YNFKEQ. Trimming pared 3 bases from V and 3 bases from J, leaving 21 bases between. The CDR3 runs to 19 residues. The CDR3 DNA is TGTGCCAGCAGCCATCGAAAATTAAGCCAGGGGATCTATAATTCACCCCTCCACTTT. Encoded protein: CASSHRKLSQGIYNSPLHF.

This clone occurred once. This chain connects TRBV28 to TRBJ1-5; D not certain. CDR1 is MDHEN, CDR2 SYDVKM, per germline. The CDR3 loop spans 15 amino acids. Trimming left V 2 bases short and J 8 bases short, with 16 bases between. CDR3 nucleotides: TGTGCCAGCAGTTTAAATGGCCCTGGCAAAGAGCCCCAGCATTTT. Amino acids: CASSLNGPGKEPQHF. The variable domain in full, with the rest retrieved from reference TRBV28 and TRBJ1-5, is DVKVTQSSRYLVKRTGEKVFLECVQDMDHENMFWYRQDPGLGLRLIYFSYDVKMKEKGDIPEGYSVSREKKERFSLILESASTNQTSMYLCASSLNGPGKEPQHFGDGTRLSIL.

CDR3 bases: TGCGCCAGCAGTCTCGGGGGGGGACCTGATCGCCCGTTGTCTAACTATGGCTACACCTTC. As protein: CASSLGGGPDRPLSNYGYTF. V and J are TRBV5-1 and TRBJ1-2; TRBD1 is a possible D gene (5 bases). Trimming removed 5 bases at V and 0 bases at J, with 29 bases between. The CDR3 is 20 residues long. Germline loops: CDR1 SGHRS, CDR2 YFSETQ.

The chain's CDR3 is CATGRYSEKLFF. CDR3 bases: TGTGCCACCGGGAGATACAGCGAAAAACTGTTTTTT. The chain joins TRBV28 to TRBJ1-4, with no clear D. Trimming removed 10 bases from V and 8 bases from J, with 14 bases in between. The V gene's germline CDR1 is MDHEN and CDR2 SYDVKM. CDR3 size: 12 residues.

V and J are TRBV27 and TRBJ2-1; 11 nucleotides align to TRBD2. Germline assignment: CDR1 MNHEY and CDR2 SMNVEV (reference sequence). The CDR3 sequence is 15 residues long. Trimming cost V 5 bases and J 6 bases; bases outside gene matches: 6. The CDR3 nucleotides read TGTGCCAGCAGTCCAACGGGACTAGCGGCCAATGAGCAGTTCTTC. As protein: CASSPTGLAANEQFF.

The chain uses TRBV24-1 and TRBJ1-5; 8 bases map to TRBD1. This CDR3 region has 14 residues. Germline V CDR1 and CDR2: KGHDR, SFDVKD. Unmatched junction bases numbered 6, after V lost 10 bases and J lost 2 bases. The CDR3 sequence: CATAQGAGNQPQHF. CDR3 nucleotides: TGTGCCACTGCGCAGGGGGCCGGCAATCAGCCCCAGCATTTT.

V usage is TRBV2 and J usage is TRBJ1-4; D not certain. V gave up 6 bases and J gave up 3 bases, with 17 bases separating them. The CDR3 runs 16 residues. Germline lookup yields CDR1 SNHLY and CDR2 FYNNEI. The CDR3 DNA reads TGTGCCAGCAGCGCGCGAGCCCCGCCCTCTAATGAAAAACTGTTTTTT. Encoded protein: CASSARAPPSNEKLFF.

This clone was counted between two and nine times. This CDR3 reads CASSQDGAGGRYTQYF. CDR3 DNA sequence: TGCGCCAGCAGCCAAGACGGAGCGGGGGGGCGTTATACGCAGTATTTT. This chain uses TRBV4-1 with TRBJ2-3; TRBD2 agrees at 10 bases. Germline CDR1 is MGHRA and CDR2 is YSYEKL. J was trimmed by 7 bases and V by 0 bases; bases with no gene match: 7. CDR3 size: 16 residues.

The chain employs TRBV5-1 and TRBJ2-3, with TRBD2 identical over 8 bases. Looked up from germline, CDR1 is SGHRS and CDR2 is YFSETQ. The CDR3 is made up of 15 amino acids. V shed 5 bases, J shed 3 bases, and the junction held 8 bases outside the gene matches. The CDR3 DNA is TGCGCCAGCAGGGATGGCGGGAGGTTGACAGATACGCAGTATTTT. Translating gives CASRDGGRLTDTQYF.

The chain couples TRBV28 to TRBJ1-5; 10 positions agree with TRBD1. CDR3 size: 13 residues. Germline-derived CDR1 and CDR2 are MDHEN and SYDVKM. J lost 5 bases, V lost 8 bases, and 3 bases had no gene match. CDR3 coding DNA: TGTGCCAGCCGGGACAGGGGATATCAGCCCCAGCATTTT. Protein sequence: CASRDRGYQPQHF.

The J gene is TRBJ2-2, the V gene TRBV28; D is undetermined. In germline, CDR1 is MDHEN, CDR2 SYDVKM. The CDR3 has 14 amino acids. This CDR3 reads CAIRLRLNTGELFF. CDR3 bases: TGTGCGATCAGACTGAGGTTGAACACCGGGGAGCTGTTTTTT.

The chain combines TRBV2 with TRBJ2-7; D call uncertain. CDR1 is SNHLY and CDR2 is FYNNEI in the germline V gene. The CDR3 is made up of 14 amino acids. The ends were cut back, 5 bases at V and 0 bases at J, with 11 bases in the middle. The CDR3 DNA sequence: TGTGCCAGCAGTACTCAGGCGAGCTCCTACGAGCAGTACTTC. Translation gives CASSTQASSYEQYF.

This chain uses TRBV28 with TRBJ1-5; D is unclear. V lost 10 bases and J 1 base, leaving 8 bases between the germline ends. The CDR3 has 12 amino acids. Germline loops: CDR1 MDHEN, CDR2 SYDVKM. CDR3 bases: TGTGCCACTGCAGAAAGCAATCAGCCCCAGCATTTT. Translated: CATAESNQPQHF.

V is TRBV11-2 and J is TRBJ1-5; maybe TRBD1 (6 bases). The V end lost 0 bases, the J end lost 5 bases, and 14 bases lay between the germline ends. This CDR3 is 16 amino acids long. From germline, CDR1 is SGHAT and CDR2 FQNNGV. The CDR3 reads CASSLEGGAIDQPQHF. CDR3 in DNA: TGTGCCAGCAGCTTAGAGGGGGGGGCGATCGATCAGCCCCAGCATTTT. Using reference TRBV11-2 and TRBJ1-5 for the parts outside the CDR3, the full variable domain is EAGVAQSPRYKIIEKRQSVAFWCNPISGHATLYWYQQILGQGPKLLIQFQNNGVVDDSQLPKDRFSAERLKGVDSTLKIQPAKLEDSAVYLCASSLEGGAIDQPQHFGDGTRLSIL.

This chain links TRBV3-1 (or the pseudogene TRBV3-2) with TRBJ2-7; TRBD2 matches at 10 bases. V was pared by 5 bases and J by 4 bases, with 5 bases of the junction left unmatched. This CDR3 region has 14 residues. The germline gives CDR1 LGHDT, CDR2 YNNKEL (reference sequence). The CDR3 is CASSLGTSEYEQYF. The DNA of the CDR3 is TGTGCCAGCAGCTTGGGGACTAGCGAGTACGAGCAGTACTTC.

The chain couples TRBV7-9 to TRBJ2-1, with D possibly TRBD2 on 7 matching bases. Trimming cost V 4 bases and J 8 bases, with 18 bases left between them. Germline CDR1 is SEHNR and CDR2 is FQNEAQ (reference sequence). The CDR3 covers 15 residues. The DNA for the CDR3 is TGTGCCAGCAGCTGGGACGGCGGAGGGGGGGATGAGCAGTTCTTC. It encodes CASSWDGGGGDEQFF. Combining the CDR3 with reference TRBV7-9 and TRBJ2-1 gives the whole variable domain DTGVSQNPRHKITKRGQNVTFRCDPISEHNRLYWYRQTLGQGPEFLTYFQNEAQLEKSRLLSDRFSAERPKGSFSTLEIQRTEQGDSAMYLCASSWDGGGGDEQFFGPGTRLTVL.

The CDR3 coding sequence is TGCGCCAGCAGCACCGGACAGGGGGTCTATGGCTACACCTTC. Translating it yields CASSTGQGVYGYTF. The gene calls are TRBV5-1 and TRBJ1-2; 10 bases align to TRBD1. The CDR3 runs to 14 residues. Trimming at V came to 4 bases and at J to 4 bases, leaving 4 bases not matched to a gene. The germline CDR1 and CDR2 sequences are SGHRS and YFSETQ.

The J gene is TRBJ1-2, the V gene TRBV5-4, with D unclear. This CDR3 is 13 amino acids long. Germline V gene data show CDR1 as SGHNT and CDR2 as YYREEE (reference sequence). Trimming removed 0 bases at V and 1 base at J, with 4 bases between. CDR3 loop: CASSLDRNYGYTF. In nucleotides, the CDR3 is TGTGCCAGCAGCTTGGATCGTAACTATGGCTACACCTTC.